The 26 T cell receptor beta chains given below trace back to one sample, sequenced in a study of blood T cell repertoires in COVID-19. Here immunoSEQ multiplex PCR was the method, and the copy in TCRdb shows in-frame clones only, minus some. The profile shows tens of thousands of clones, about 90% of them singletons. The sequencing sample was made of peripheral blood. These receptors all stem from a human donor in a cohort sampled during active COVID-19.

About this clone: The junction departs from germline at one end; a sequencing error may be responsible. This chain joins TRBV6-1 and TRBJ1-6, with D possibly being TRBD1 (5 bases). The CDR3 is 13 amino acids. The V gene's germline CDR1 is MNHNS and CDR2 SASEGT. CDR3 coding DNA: TGTGCCAGCAGTGAGAGGCGGGACTCACCCCCCCACTTT. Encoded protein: CASSERRDSPPHF.

The CDR3 sequence: CASSPPGGGYEQYF. The CDR3 DNA reads TGTGCCAGCAGCCCCCCCGGGGGTGGTTACGAGCAGTACTTC. The V call is TRBV6-5, the J call TRBJ2-7; tentatively, D is TRBD2 (6 bases). CDR1 MNHEY and CDR2 SVGAGI come from the germline V gene. This CDR3 is 14 amino acids long. The ends were cut back, 6 bases at V and 4 bases at J, with 16 bases in the middle.

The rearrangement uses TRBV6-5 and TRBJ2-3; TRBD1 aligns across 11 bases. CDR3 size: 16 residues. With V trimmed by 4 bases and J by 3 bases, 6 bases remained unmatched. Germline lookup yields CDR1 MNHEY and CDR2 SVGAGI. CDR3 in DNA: TGTGCCAGCAGTTCACGGACAGGGGGCGCGACAGATACGCAGTATTTT. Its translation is CASSSRTGGATDTQYF.

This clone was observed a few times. The CDR3 bases are TGTGCTAGTGGTTTGGTACTAGCAGGGTTCACTGAAGCTTTCTTT. Protein product: CASGLVLAGFTEAFF. The rearrangement links TRBV12-5 to TRBJ1-1; D possibly corresponds to TRBD1 (5 bases). This CDR3 has 15 residues. Germline loops: CDR1 LGHNT, CDR2 FRNRAP. Trimming left V 0 bases short and J 4 bases short, with 12 bases between.

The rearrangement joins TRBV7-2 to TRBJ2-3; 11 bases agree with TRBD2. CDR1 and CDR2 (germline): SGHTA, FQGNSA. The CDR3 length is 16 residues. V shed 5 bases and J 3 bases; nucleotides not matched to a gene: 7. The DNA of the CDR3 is TGTGCCAGCAGCCCTATTTTAGCGGGAGGGACAGATACGCAGTATTTT. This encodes CASSPILAGGTDTQYF.

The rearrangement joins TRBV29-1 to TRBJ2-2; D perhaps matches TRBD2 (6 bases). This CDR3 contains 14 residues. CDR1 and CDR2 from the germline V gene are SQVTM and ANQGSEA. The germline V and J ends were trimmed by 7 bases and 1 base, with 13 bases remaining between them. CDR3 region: CSALPGVNTGELFF. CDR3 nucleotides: TGCAGCGCCCTGCCGGGGGTGAACACCGGGGAGCTGTTTTTT.

The CDR3 protein is CAISASDSSTQPQHF. For the CDR3, the DNA is TGTGCCATCAGTGCTTCCGACAGTTCGACTCAGCCCCAGCATTTT. This chain links TRBV10-3 with TRBJ1-5, with D perhaps TRBD1 (5 bases). Trimming pared 4 bases from V and 6 bases from J, leaving 16 bases between. There are 15 residues in the CDR3. Germline V gene lookup returns CDR1 ENHRY and CDR2 SYGVKD.

The DNA for the CDR3 is TGTGCCCGGACTAGCGGGAGTGGGTTGGAGACCCAGTACTTC. Its protein is CARTSGSGLETQYF. V is TRBV30 and J is TRBJ2-5; 13 bases map to TRBD2. Trimming removed 8 bases from V and 5 bases from J; junction bases left unmatched: 8. CDR3 size: 14 residues. Germline loops: CDR1 GTSNPN, CDR2 SVGIG (reference sequence).

Here the CDR3 DNA reads TGTGCCACCAGTGATAACCGCCCAGGCCTCTACAATGAGCAGTTCTTC. Its translation: CATSDNRPGLYNEQFF. This chain connects TRBV24-1 to TRBJ2-1; the D is unclear. Trimming removed 3 bases from V and 3 bases from J, with 14 bases in between. Germline values: CDR1 KGHDR, CDR2 SFDVKD. There are 16 residues in the CDR3.

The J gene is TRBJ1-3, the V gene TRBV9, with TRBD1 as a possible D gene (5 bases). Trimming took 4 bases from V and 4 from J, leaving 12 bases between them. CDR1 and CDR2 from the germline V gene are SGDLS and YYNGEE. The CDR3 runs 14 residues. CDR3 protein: CASSFGGLGNTIYF. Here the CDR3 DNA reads TGTGCCAGCAGCTTCGGGGGACTCGGAAACACCATATATTTT.

CDR3 amino acids: CASSEGTSSVPSYNEQFF. The CDR3 DNA follows: TGTGCCAGCAGTGAAGGGACTAGTAGCGTACCCTCCTACAATGAGCAGTTCTTC. The chain joins TRBV6-1 to TRBJ2-1, with 7 bases identical to TRBD2. Per the germline V gene, CDR1 is MNHNS and CDR2 is SASEGT. V shed 1 base and J 0 bases; nucleotides not matched to a gene: 9. The CDR3 has 18 residues.

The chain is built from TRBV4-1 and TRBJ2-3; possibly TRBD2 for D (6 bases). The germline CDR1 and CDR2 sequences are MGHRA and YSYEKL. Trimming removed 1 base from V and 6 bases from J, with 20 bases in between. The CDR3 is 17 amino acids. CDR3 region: CASSQVGRTTGVDTQYF. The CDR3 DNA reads TGCGCCAGCAGCCAAGTCGGCAGGACTACCGGCGTGGATACGCAGTATTTT.

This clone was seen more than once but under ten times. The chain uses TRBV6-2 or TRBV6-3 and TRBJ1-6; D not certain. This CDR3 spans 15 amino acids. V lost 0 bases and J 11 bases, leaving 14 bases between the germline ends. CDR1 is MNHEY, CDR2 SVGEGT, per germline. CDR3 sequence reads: CASSYSQVARPPLHF. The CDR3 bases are TGTGCCAGCAGTTACTCCCAGGTGGCCCGGCCACCCCTCCACTTT.

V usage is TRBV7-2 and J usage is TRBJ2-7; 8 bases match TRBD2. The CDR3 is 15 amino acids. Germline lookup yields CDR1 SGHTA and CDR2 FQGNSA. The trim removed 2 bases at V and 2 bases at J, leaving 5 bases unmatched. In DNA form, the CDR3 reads TGTGCCAGCAGCTTACAAGCGGGGGCCGCCTACGAGCAGTACTTC. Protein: CASSLQAGAAYEQYF. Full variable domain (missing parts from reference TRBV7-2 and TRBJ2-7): GAGVSQSPSNKVTEKGKDVELRCDPISGHTALYWYRQSLGQGLEFLIYFQGNSAPDKSGLPSDRFSAERTGGSVSTLTIQRTQQEDSAVYLCASSLQAGAAYEQYFGPGTRLTVT.

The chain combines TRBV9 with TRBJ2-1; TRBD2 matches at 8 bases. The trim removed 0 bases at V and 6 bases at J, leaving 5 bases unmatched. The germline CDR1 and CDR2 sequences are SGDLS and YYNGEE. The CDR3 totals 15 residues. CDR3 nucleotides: TGTGCCAGCAGCGTAGTGGGCGGGAGGTTCAATGAGCAGTTCTTC. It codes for CASSVVGGRFNEQFF.

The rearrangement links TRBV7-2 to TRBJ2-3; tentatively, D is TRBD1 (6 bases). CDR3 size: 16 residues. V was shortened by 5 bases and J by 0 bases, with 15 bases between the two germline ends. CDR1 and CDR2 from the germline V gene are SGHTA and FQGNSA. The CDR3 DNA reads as TGTGCCAGCAGCCCAGGGGCTAGCAGGAGCACAGATACGCAGTATTTT. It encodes CASSPGASRSTDTQYF.

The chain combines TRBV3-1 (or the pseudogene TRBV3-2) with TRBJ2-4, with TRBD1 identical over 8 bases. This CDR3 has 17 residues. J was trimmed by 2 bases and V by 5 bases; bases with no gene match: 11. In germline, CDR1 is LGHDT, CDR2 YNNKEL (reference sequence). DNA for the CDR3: TGTGCCAGCAGCATTCTGACAGGGGCCCGATCCAAAAACATTCAGTACTTC. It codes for CASSILTGARSKNIQYF.

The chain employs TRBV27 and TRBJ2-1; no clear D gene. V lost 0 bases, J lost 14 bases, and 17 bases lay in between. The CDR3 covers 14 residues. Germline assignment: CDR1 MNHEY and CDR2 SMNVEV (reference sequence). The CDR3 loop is CASSLSTVGGVKFF. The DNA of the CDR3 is TGTGCCAGCAGTTTATCAACCGTTGGCGGCGTCAAGTTCTTC.

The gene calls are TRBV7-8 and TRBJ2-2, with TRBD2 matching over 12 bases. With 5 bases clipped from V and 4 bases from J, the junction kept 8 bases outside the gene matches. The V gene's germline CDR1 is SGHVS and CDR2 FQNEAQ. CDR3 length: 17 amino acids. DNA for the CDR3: TGTGCCAGCAGCCCTGGACTAGCGGGAACTTCCACCGGGGAGCTGTTTTTT. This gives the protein CASSPGLAGTSTGELFF. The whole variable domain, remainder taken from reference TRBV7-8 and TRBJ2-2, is GAGVSQSPRYKVAKRGQDVALRCDPISGHVSLFWYQQALGQGPEFLTYFQNEAQLDKSGLPSDRFFAERPEGSVSTLKIQRTQQEDSAVYLCASSPGLAGTSTGELFFGEGSRLTVL.

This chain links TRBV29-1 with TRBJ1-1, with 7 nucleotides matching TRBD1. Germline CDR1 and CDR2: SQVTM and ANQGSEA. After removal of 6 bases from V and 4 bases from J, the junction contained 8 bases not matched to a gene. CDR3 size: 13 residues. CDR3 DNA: TGCAGCGTCGACAGGGTTAAGAGCACTGAAGCTTTCTTT. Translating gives CSVDRVKSTEAFF.

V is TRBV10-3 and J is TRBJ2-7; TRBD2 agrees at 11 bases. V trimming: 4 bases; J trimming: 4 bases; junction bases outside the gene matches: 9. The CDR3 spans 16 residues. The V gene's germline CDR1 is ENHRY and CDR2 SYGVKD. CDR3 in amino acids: CAISGSGGASPYEQYF. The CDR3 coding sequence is TGTGCCATCAGTGGTAGCGGGGGGGCCTCCCCTTACGAGCAGTACTTC.

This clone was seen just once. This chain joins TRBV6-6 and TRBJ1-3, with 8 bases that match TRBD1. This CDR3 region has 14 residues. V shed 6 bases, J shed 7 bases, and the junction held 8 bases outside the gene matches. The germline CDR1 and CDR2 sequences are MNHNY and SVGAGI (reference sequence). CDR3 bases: TGTGCCAGCAGAGGGACAGGAGGGGGTAACACCATATATTTT. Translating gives CASRGTGGGNTIYF.

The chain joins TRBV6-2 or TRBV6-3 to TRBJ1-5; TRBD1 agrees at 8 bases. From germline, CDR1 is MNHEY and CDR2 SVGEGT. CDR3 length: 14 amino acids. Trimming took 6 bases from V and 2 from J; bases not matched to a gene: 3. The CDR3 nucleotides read TGTGCCAGCAGCGACAGGGGAGGCAATCAGCCCCAGCATTTT. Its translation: CASSDRGGNQPQHF.

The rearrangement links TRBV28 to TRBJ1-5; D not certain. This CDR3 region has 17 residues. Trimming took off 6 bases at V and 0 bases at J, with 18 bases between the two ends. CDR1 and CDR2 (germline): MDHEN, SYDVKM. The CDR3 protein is CASRPPYSFYSNQPQHF. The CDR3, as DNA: TGTGCCAGCAGACCACCTTACAGCTTTTATAGCAATCAGCCCCAGCATTTT. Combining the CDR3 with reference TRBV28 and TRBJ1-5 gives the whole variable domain DVKVTQSSRYLVKRTGEKVFLECVQDMDHENMFWYRQDPGLGLRLIYFSYDVKMKEKGDIPEGYSVSREKKERFSLILESASTNQTSMYLCASRPPYSFYSNQPQHFGDGTRLSIL.

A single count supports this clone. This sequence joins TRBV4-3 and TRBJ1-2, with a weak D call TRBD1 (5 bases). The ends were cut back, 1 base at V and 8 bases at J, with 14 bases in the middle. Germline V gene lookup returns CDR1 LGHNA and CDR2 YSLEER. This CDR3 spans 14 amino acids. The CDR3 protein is CASSQGSGGIGYTF. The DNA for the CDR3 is TGCGCCAGCAGCCAAGGGAGTGGGGGGATAGGCTACACCTTC.

CDR3 protein: CASSKNRLMNTEAFF. The CDR3 DNA reads as TGTGCCAGTAGTAAAAACAGGTTGATGAACACTGAAGCTTTCTTT. The chain joins TRBV19 to TRBJ1-1; a weak D match, TRBD1 (5 bases). Per germline, CDR1 LNHDA and CDR2 SQIVND (reference sequence). V was trimmed by 4 bases and J by 0 bases, leaving 12 bases between them. This CDR3 comprises 15 residues.